A selection of T cell receptor beta chains follows, all from one sample in a study of T cells in Graves' hyperthyroidism and ophthalmopathy. TCRdb reprocessed the multiplex PCR reads with MiXCR, giving one entry per CDR3 protein. The sample records roughly 570,000 distinct CDR3 sequences, approximately 15% being singletons. Sequencing was carried out using blood. Receptors originate from a woman younger than 45 with Graves' hyperthyroidism. Both conserved end residues are part of each CDR3. The order of the fields is D gene, clone size, J gene, V gene, CDR3 DNA, CDR3 protein. A D gene is named only where the DNA matches it firmly. Rows may omit the clone size; those that give it use once, few, many or a size class.

d_call: .; clone_size: .; j_call: TRBJ2-1; v_call: TRBV7-9; cdr3_nt: TGTGCCAGCAGCTTATCCTCCACTAGTGACAATGAGCAGTTCTTC; cdr3_aa: CASSLSSTSDNEQFF
d_call: TRBD1; clone_size: .; j_call: TRBJ2-1; v_call: TRBV6-1; cdr3_nt: TGTGCCAGCAGTCACAGGGGGCGGCAGTTCTTC; cdr3_aa: CASSHRGRQFF
d_call: .; clone_size: many; j_call: TRBJ1-1; v_call: TRBV3-1; cdr3_nt: TGTGCCAGCAGCCCTCATGAACTACGGGGGATGAACACTGAAGCTTTCTTT; cdr3_aa: CASSPHELRGMNTEAFF
d_call: .; clone_size: many; j_call: TRBJ2-4; v_call: TRBV6-2/TRBV6-3; cdr3_nt: TGTGCCAGCAGTTACTCGCAAATCCGGGAAGCCAAAAACATTCAGTACTTC; cdr3_aa: CASSYSQIREAKNIQYF
d_call: TRBD1; clone_size: few; j_call: TRBJ1-6; v_call: TRBV30; cdr3_nt: TGTGCCTGGAGTGGGGGACAGGGGCGGTATAATTCACCCCTCCACTTT; cdr3_aa: CAWSGGQGRYNSPLHF
d_call: TRBD2; clone_size: .; j_call: TRBJ2-7; v_call: TRBV20-1; cdr3_nt: TGCAGTGCTCATCGACTAGCGGGAGGGCGCGAGCAGTACTTC; cdr3_aa: CSAHRLAGGREQYF
d_call: TRBD2; clone_size: many; j_call: TRBJ2-7; v_call: TRBV12-3/TRBV12-4; cdr3_nt: TGTGCCAGCAGTTTAGCGCATGGGACTAGCGGGAGGGCCATGGTCTACGAGCAGTACTTC; cdr3_aa: CASSLAHGTSGRAMVYEQYF
d_call: .; clone_size: many; j_call: TRBJ2-7; v_call: TRBV6-2/TRBV6-3; cdr3_nt: TGTGCCAGCAGCCCTAGACAGGCCTACTCCTACGAGCAGTACTTC; cdr3_aa: CASSPRQAYSYEQYF
d_call: TRBD1; clone_size: many; j_call: TRBJ1-1; v_call: TRBV20-1; cdr3_nt: TGCAGTGCTAGAGACACAGGGGAAGGCACTGAAGCTTTCTTT; cdr3_aa: CSARDTGEGTEAFF
d_call: .; clone_size: few; j_call: TRBJ2-3; v_call: TRBV9; cdr3_nt: TGTGCCAGCAGCGTAGCCTGGGCAGATACGCAGTATTTT; cdr3_aa: CASSVAWADTQYF
d_call: .; clone_size: .; j_call: TRBJ1-4; v_call: TRBV27; cdr3_nt: TGTGCCAGCAGTTTATCGGGCGGAAAACTGTTTTTT; cdr3_aa: CASSLSGGKLFF
d_call: TRBD1; clone_size: .; j_call: TRBJ2-7; v_call: TRBV20-1; cdr3_nt: TGCAGTGCTAGGGTCGGACAGGGTCTCTACGAGCAGTACTTC; cdr3_aa: CSARVGQGLYEQYF
d_call: TRBD1; clone_size: .; j_call: TRBJ2-7; v_call: TRBV18; cdr3_nt: TGTGCCAGCTCACCCCCCGGGACAGGTGACGAGCAGTACTTC; cdr3_aa: CASSPPGTGDEQYF
d_call: TRBD1; clone_size: many; j_call: TRBJ2-5; v_call: TRBV7-8; cdr3_nt: TGTGCCAGCAGCTTAATCAACCCAGGGGGCAGGGAGACCCAGTACTTC; cdr3_aa: CASSLINPGGRETQYF
d_call: TRBD2; clone_size: few; j_call: TRBJ2-3; v_call: TRBV9; cdr3_nt: TGTGCCAGCAGCGTAGGGGGGACTAGCGGGAATGAAGATACGCAGTATTTT; cdr3_aa: CASSVGGTSGNEDTQYF
d_call: .; clone_size: many; j_call: TRBJ2-2; v_call: TRBV5-1; cdr3_nt: TGCGCCAGCAGCTTCAAGGCTTCGAACACCGGGGAGCTGTTTTTT; cdr3_aa: CASSFKASNTGELFF
d_call: .; clone_size: .; j_call: TRBJ2-7; v_call: TRBV5-1; cdr3_nt: TGCGCCAGCAGCTTGGGACAGCAAGCCTACGAGCAGTACTTC; cdr3_aa: CASSLGQQAYEQYF
d_call: TRBD2; clone_size: many; j_call: TRBJ2-7; v_call: TRBV12-3/TRBV12-4; cdr3_nt: TGTGCCAGCAGCCTGACTAGCGGGAGGAGGCCCTACGAGCAGTACTTC; cdr3_aa: CASSLTSGRRPYEQYF
d_call: .; clone_size: few; j_call: TRBJ2-5; v_call: TRBV14; cdr3_nt: TGTGCCAGCAGCCGCGCCACCCCCCTTCAAGAGACCCAGTACTTC; cdr3_aa: CASSRATPLQETQYF